This TCR beta chain is from a study of T cells in Graves' hyperthyroidism and ophthalmopathy (dated by TCRdb to between 2017 and 2020). Regarding the complete study: Peripheral blood samples were taken at initial diagnosis, before any treatment was given. TCR V-J signatures able to tell the groups apart were searched for in a discovery cohort of 90 to 100 patients, of whom roughly 42 had Graves' ophthalmopathy and roughly 58 had stable Graves' hyperthyroidism. Whether ophthalmopathy could be predicted prospectively was tested in an independent validation cohort made up of roughly 19 hyperthyroidism patients plus 17 patients who later progressed to ophthalmopathy. The roughly 91 discovery patients were randomly divided into training and test sets at a 7:3 ratio. The study also compared thyroid tissue and blood T-cell repertoires from over 5 Graves' hyperthyroidism patients. Following sampling, methimazole starting at 30 mg daily was given to hyperthyroidism patients, and high-dose intravenous methylprednisolone was given to ophthalmopathy patients. The paper describes TCR Vbeta CDR3 sequencing of fewer than 150 peripheral blood samples, made up of 43 ophthalmopathy patients, over 70 hyperthyroidism patients and 17 progressor patients.

A patient counted as having stable Graves' hyperthyroidism if no progression to ophthalmopathy occurred over 18 months of follow-up. Hyperthyroidism patients were newly diagnosed, had a disease duration of under 2 months, and were aged 18 to 65 years. The study excluded patients with uncontrolled infections, other autoimmune diseases, pregnancy or lactation. Diagnoses relied on clinical symptoms, serum thyroxine and TRAb, thyroid ultrasound and orbital computed tomography. Ficoll-Paque density gradient centrifugation was used to isolate PBMCs from around 10 ml of fresh peripheral blood. Total RNA was extracted using Trizol reagent, and RNA quality was assessed on an Agilent 2100 Bioanalyzer. This clonotype was seen only a few times. It has no known antigen specificity. No base qualities exist here, and no much larger clone lies one base off it. Findings and caveats that apply to the study as a whole: Blood samples also contained most of the expanded thyroid clonotypes (frequency above 0.001), which suggests that blood repertoires may reflect thyroid immune responses. No statistical method was used to set the sample size in advance, and investigators knew the group allocation. During validation, the model predicted progression to ophthalmopathy a median of approximately six months ahead of onset, with around 71% sensitivity and 72% to 80% specificity. A model built on a 13 V-J signature distinguished ophthalmopathy from stable hyperthyroidism, reaching around 88% sensitivity and about 81% specificity in cross-validation and 80%/75% in testing.

Amplification of TCR beta CDR3 regions was carried out from RNA transcripts. The first round of RT-PCR for the TCR CDR3 was performed with the HTBI primer set and the Qiagen OneStep RT-PCR kit. Libraries were constructed in a second round of multiplex PCR, after which size selection and purification were performed. Paired-end sequencing of the libraries was performed with 100 bp reads on an Illumina HiSeq2000. From the authors' description of their analysis: SOAPnuke was used to process the raw data, removing reads that contained adapters or uncalled bases, had a mean Phred below 15, or lacked an exact match to the constant primer or identifier. High-quality paired reads were merged using COPE v1.2.5, and each unique nucleotide sequence was defined as a clonotype. MiTCR v1.1 was used to align clonotypes to the IMGT TRBV, TRBD and TRBJ reference segments. Analysis was restricted to V-J combinations with a frequency above 0.0001, which covered about 99% of repertoires. A TCS score was defined as the ratio of F50 (clonal expansion) to E x V (chaos), with BLOSUM62-based TCRdist applied between CDR3 peptides within each V-J. Welch's t-statistics and random forest reduced roughly 530 V-J features to 10 to 15, which were used in a naive Bayes classifier (R e1071). TCRdb ran its own pipeline on the public reads, namely fastp trimming at Q25 and MiXCR clone calling, and kept in-frame beta chains. Each CDR3 protein appears once, grouped with its most common genes and DNA. These V and J calls are TCRdb output, not the study's own analysis. Here the sample has 480,000 or so distinct CDR3 sequences; roughly an eighth occur a single time. Jointly, the top ten make up over 15% of the sample.

This receptor was obtained from a woman aged 18-29 years with Graves' hyperthyroidism. Sequencing was performed on blood.

At the DNA level, the sequence is TGTGCCAGTAGAGAGAGACAGGGAAGAACCGGGGAGCTGTTTTTT. This codes for CASRERQGRTGELFF. The chain is assembled from TRBV19 and TRBJ2-2, and 7 junction bases match TRBD1. Based on the germline V gene (reference sequence), the CDR1 and CDR2 sequences are LNHDA and SQIVND. The CDR3, from cysteine to phenylalanine, totals 15 residues. Just the 45-base CDR3 DNA is kept, in frame starting at base 1. From V the trimming removes 6 bases and from J it removes 5 bases, while the gene matches leave 9 bases of the junction unaccounted for.